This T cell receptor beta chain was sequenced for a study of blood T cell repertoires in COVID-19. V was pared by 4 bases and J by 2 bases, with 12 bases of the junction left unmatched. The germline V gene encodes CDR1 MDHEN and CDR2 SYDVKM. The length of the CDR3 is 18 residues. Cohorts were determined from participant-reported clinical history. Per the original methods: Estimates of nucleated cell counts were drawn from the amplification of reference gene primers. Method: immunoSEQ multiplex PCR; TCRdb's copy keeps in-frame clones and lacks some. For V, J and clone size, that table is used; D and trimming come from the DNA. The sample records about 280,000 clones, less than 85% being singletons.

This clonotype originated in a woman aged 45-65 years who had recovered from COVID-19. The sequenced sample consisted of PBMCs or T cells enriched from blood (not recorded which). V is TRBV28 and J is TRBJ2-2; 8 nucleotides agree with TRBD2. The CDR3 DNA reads TGTGCCAGCAGTTACCCCTTAGCGGGACGGAAAAACACCGGGGAGCTGTTTTTT. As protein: CASSYPLAGRKNTGELFF.